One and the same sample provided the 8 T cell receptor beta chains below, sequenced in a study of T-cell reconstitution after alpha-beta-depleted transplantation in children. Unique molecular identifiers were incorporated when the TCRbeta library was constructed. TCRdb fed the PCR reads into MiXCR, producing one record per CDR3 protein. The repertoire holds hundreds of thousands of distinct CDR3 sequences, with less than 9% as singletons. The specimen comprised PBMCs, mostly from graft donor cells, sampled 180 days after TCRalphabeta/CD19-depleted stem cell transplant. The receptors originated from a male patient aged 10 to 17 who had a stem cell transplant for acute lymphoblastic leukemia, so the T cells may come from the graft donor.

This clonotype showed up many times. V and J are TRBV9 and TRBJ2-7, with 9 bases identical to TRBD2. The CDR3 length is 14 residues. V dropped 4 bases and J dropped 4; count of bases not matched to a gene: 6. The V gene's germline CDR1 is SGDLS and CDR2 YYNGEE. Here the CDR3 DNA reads TGTGCCAGCAGCCCTAGCGGGGCCCTTTACGAGCAGTACTTC. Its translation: CASSPSGALYEQYF.

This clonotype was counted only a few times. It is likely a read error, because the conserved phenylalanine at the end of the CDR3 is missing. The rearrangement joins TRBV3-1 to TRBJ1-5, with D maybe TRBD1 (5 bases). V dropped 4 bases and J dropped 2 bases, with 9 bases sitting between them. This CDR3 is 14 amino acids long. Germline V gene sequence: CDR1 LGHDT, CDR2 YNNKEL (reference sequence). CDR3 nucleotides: TGTGCCAGCAGCCGGGGGGAGGGCAATCAGCCCCAGCATTCT. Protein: CASSRGEGNQPQHS.

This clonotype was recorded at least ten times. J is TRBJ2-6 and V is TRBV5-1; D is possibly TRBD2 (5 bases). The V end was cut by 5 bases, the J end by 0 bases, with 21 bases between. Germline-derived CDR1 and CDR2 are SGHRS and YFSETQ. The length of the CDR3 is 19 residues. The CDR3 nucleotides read TGCGCCAGCAGAGATAGAACTCTCCCGGGGATCTCTGGGGCCAACGTCCTGACTTTC. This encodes CASRDRTLPGISGANVLTF.

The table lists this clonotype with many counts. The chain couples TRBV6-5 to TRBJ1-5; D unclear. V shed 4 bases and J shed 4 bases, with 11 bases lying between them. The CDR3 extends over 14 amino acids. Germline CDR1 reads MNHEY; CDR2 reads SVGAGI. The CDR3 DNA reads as TGTGCCAGCAGTTCCCACGCGCCTAATCAGCCCCAGCATTTT. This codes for CASSSHAPNQPQHF.

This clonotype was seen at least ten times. CDR3 nucleotides: TGTGCCAGCGTCGCAGGGGCGCTTTATAGCAATCAGCCCCAGCATTTT. This translates into CASVAGALYSNQPQHF. J is TRBJ1-5 and V is TRBV19, with TRBD1 as a possible D gene (6 bases). Germline V gives CDR1 LNHDA, CDR2 SQIVND (reference sequence). Trimming pared 9 bases from V and 0 bases from J, leaving 18 bases between. This CDR3 spans 16 amino acids. The whole variable domain, filled in from reference TRBV19 and TRBJ1-5, reads DGGITQSPKYLFRKEGQNVTLSCEQNLNHDAMYWYRQDPGQGLRLIYYSQIVNDFQKGDIAEGYSVSREKKESFPLTVTSAQKNPTAFYLCASVAGALYSNQPQHFGDGTRLSIL.

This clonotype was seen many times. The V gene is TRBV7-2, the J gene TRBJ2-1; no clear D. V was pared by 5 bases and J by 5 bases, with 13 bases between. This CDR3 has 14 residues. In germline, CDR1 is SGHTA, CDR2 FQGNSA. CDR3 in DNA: TGTGCCAGCAGCCCGAGCGTAGACAACAATGAGCAGTTCTTC. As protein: CASSPSVDNNEQFF.

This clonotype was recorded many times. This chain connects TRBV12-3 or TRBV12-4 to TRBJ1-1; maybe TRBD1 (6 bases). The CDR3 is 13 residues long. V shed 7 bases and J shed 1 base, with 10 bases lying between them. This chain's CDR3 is CASKIGGNTEAFF. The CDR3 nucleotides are TGTGCCAGCAAGATAGGGGGGAACACTGAAGCTTTCTTT.

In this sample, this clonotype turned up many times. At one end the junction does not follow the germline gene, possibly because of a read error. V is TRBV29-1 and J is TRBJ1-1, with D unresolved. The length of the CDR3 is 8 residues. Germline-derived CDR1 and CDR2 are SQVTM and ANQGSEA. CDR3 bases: TGCAGCGTTACCGACAATAAGTTT. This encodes CSVTDNKF. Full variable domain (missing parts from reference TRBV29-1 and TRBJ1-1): SAVISQKPSRDICQRGTSLTIQCQVDSQVTMMFWYRQQPGQSLTLIATANQGSEATYESGFVIDKFPISRPNLTFSTLTVSNMSPEDSSIYLCSVTDNKFGQGTRLTVV.